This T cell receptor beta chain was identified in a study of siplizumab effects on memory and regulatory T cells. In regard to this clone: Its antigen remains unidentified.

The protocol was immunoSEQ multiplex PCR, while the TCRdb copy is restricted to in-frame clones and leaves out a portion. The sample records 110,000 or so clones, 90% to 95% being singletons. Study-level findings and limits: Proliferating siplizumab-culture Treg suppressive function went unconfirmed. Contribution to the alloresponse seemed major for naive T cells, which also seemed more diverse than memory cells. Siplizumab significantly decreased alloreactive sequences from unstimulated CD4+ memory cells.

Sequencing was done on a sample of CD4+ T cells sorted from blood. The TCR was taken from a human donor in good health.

The CDR3 protein is CAISGGYEQYF. In DNA, the CDR3 is TGTGCCATCAGTGGTGGCTACGAGCAGTACTTC. The chain combines TRBV10-3 with TRBJ2-7; D remains unclear. Trimming stripped 4 bases from V and 3 bases from J, with 4 bases between. Germline V gives CDR1 ENHRY, CDR2 SYGVKD. The CDR3 consists of 11 residues.